This T cell receptor beta chain came from a study of T cell responses to AZD1222 COVID-19 vaccine. Study overall: Pooling of second doses given at about 4 or about 12 weeks was done.

Findings and caveats of the study: White British people made up most donors, females outnumbered males, and clonal diversity was possibly underestimated. When two AZD1222 doses had been given, Spike-specific TCR breadth and depth rose. Targets within unmutated variant regions were reportedly found for nearly half of spike-specific TCRs.

In the case of this clone: Its antigen remains unidentified.

Germline V gene sequence: CDR1 SNHLY, CDR2 FYNNEI. Between the trimmed V and J ends, which lost 1 base and 0 bases, there was a span of 10 bases. The CDR3 covers 15 residues. Method: immunoSEQ multiplex PCR; TCRdb's copy keeps in-frame clones and lacks some. In the table there are roughly 150,000 clones, 80% to 90% of which are singletons. The source of this sequence is an adult in good health. Specimen: peripheral blood, collected on day 0 of AZD1222 vaccination. The chain combines TRBV2 with TRBJ2-7; D unclear. The CDR3 region is CASSEERFSSYEQYF. The CDR3 region has the DNA TGTGCCAGCAGTGAAGAACGTTTTAGCTCCTACGAGCAGTACTTC.